These 31 T cell receptor beta chains share one sample of origin, sequenced in a study of response to subunit inactivated influenza vaccine. TCRdb re-called the RT-PCR reads with MiXCR, one entry per CDR3 protein. Of roughly 790,000 distinct CDR3 sequences listed, about 20% are singletons. Specimen: PBMCs from blood, collected about 5 days after vaccination. The receptors come from a man aged 45-65 years who received an inactivated influenza vaccine.

This clonotype has more than one count but fewer than ten. The chain couples TRBV12-3 or TRBV12-4 to TRBJ2-3; the D call may be TRBD1 or TRBD2 (5 bases each). The length of the CDR3 is 16 residues. V was cut by 2 bases and J by 4 bases, with 16 bases left in between. The CDR3 region is CASSLSSGLSADTQYF. For the CDR3, the DNA is TGTGCCAGCAGTTTAAGCTCGGGGCTCTCGGCAGATACGCAGTATTTT.

This clonotype has only a few counts. The V call is TRBV5-1, the J call TRBJ2-5, with D perhaps matching TRBD1 or TRBD2 (5 bases each). CDR1 and CDR2 from the germline V gene are SGHRS and YFSETQ. The germline V and J ends were trimmed by 5 bases and 4 bases, with 15 bases remaining between them. The CDR3 totals 14 residues. CDR3 amino acids: CASSGSGRGETQYF. CDR3 DNA sequence: TGCGCCAGCAGTGGCTCAGGGAGAGGAGAGACCCAGTACTTC.

Only a few counts were recorded for this clonotype. The V and J genes are TRBV7-9 and TRBJ2-1; 10 bases align to TRBD2. Germline trimming cut 6 bases from V and 9 bases from J; bases unmatched to any gene: 5. The CDR3 is made up of 13 amino acids. CDR1 is SEHNR, CDR2 FQNEAQ, per germline (reference sequence). Here the CDR3 reads CASSSIAGGEQFF. DNA of the CDR3: TGTGCCAGCAGTTCGATAGCGGGAGGTGAGCAGTTCTTC.

V gene TRBV6-5 combines with J gene TRBJ1-1, with D possibly matching TRBD1 (6 bases). The CDR3 has 16 residues. Trimming took off 1 base at V and 1 base at J, with 13 bases between the two ends. Germline loops: CDR1 MNHEY, CDR2 SVGAGI. Here the CDR3 DNA reads TGTGCCAGCAGTTACTTTCAAGGGGGGACGAACACTGAAGCTTTCTTT. Its protein is CASSYFQGGTNTEAFF.

This clonotype was counted only a few times. The chain has TRBV25-1 and TRBJ2-1; 11 bases match TRBD2. This CDR3 spans 15 amino acids. Germline CDR1 and CDR2: MGHDK and SYGVNS. Trimming at V came to 1 base and at J to 5 bases, leaving 1 base not matched to a gene. The CDR3 coding sequence is TGTGCCAGCAGTGAATCGGGACTAGCGGACAATGAGCAGTTCTTC. Translation: CASSESGLADNEQFF.

A few counts support this clonotype. This sequence joins TRBV5-1 and TRBJ2-5, with D possibly matching TRBD1 (5 bases). The V and J ends lost 8 bases and 0 bases respectively, with 14 bases between them. CDR1 and CDR2 from the germline V gene are SGHRS and YFSETQ. The CDR3 has 14 residues. CDR3 sequence (DNA): TGCGCCAGTTTTACTGCAGGGTACCAAGAGACCCAGTACTTC. Translation gives CASFTAGYQETQYF.

This clonotype was picked up many times. This chain uses TRBV18 with TRBJ2-1; D may be TRBD1 (5 bases). The germline V gene has CDR1 KGHSH and CDR2 LQKENI. This CDR3 has 14 amino acids. V was trimmed by 2 bases and J by 6 bases, leaving 11 bases between them. Written as DNA, the CDR3 is TGTGCCAGCTCACCAAAACACAGGAGCAATGAGCAGTTCTTC. Its protein product is CASSPKHRSNEQFF.

To note about this clonotype: The junction differs from germline at one of its ends, possibly a read error. The chain links TRBV20-1 to TRBJ2-3, with D perhaps TRBD2 (6 bases). Germline V lookup: CDR1 DFQATT, CDR2 SNEGSKA (reference sequence). The CDR3 contains 17 residues. The CDR3 DNA follows: TGCTGTGCGAGTGACCTGCTGGACTATGTGATACGCGATACGCAGTATTTT. Residues: CCASDLLDYVIRDTQYF.

This clonotype was recorded at least ten times. V usage is TRBV12-3 or TRBV12-4 and J usage is TRBJ2-5, with D possibly TRBD1 on 5 matching bases. The CDR3 has 14 residues. V gave up 4 bases and J gave up 1 base, with 10 bases separating them. The CDR3 region has the DNA TGTGCCAGCAGTTCCCGGACACTCCAAGAGACCCAGTACTTC. This codes for CASSSRTLQETQYF.

The chain couples TRBV12-3 or TRBV12-4 to TRBJ1-1; D is uncertain. V was pared by 7 bases and J by 6 bases, with 12 bases between. The CDR3 runs to 12 residues. CDR3 DNA: TGTGCCAGCACCCCAGGCTACGCTGAAGCTTTCTTT. Amino acid sequence: CASTPGYAEAFF.

This clonotype was found a few times. This chain joins TRBV20-1 and TRBJ1-1; no clear D. Germline CDR1 and CDR2: DFQATT and SNEGSKA (reference sequence). The V gene lost 2 bases and the J gene lost 3 bases, with 7 bases spanning the gap. The CDR3 loop spans 12 amino acids. The DNA of the CDR3 is TGCAGTGCTAGATTCGGCTACACTGAAGCTTTCTTT. Encoded protein: CSARFGYTEAFF.

In this sample, this clonotype turned up a few times. The chain carries TRBV7-9 and TRBJ2-3, with a weak D call TRBD2 (6 bases). This CDR3 is built from 16 residues. The germline CDR1 and CDR2 sequences are SEHNR and FQNEAQ (reference sequence). Trimming shortened V by 1 base and J by 6 bases, and 17 bases separated the two germline ends. CDR3 nucleotide sequence: TGTGCCAGCAGCTTAGTTCCACTAGCTAAGGGGGATACGCAGTATTTT. Residues: CASSLVPLAKGDTQYF. Looking up the rest from reference TRBV7-9 and TRBJ2-3 gives the full variable domain: DTGVSQNPRHKITKRGQNVTFRCDPISEHNRLYWYRQTLGQGPEFLTYFQNEAQLEKSRLLSDRFSAERPKGSFSTLEIQRTEQGDSAMYLCASSLVPLAKGDTQYFGPGTRLTVL.

The rearrangement links TRBV12-3 or TRBV12-4 to TRBJ1-5; D call uncertain. Trimming cost V 4 bases and J 4 bases, with 8 bases left between them. This CDR3 spans 13 amino acids. CDR3 DNA sequence: TGTGCCAGCAGTTCTGTCAGAAATCAGCCCCAGCATTTT. It encodes CASSSVRNQPQHF.

This clonotype has at least ten counts. This sequence joins TRBV7-2 and TRBJ2-3, with TRBD2 matching over 12 bases. The V gene end was trimmed by 6 bases and the J gene end by 2 bases; junction bases not matched to a gene: 6. The CDR3 runs to 16 residues. In germline, CDR1 is SGHTA, CDR2 FQGNSA. The CDR3 loop reads CASRSGLAGYTDTQYF. The CDR3 region has the DNA TGTGCCAGCAGGTCCGGACTAGCGGGGTACACAGATACGCAGTATTTT.

J is TRBJ1-4 and V is TRBV20-1, with D possibly matching TRBD1 (5 bases). The V gene's germline CDR1 is DFQATT and CDR2 SNEGSKA (reference sequence). The CDR3 runs to 16 residues. The germline V and J ends were trimmed by 4 bases and 2 bases, with 17 bases remaining between them. Written as DNA, the CDR3 is TGCAGTGCTATTCCATGGCAGGGACTGACTAATGAAAAACTGTTTTTT. Amino acids: CSAIPWQGLTNEKLFF.

The chain employs TRBV10-1 and TRBJ1-1; TRBD1 is a possible D gene (5 bases). The CDR3 has 18 residues. Germline CDR1 is WNHNN and CDR2 is SYGVQD (reference sequence). Trimming removed 4 bases from V and 1 base from J, with 22 bases in between. The CDR3 sequence: CASSGQGVADSGNTEAFF. The CDR3 DNA follows: TGCGCCAGCAGTGGCCAAGGGGTCGCCGATTCCGGGAACACTGAAGCTTTCTTT.

This chain links TRBV27 with TRBJ2-7; D might be TRBD2 (6 bases). V dropped 8 bases and J dropped 4 bases, with 15 bases sitting between them. Germline CDR1 is MNHEY and CDR2 is SMNVEV (reference sequence). The CDR3 is made up of 13 amino acids. The CDR3 nucleotides read TGTGCCAGCCAGAGGAGGGCGGGTTACGAGCAGTACTTC. This translates into CASQRRAGYEQYF.

The chain recombines TRBV5-1 with TRBJ1-1; possible D gene TRBD1, 5 bases. Germline assignment: CDR1 SGHRS and CDR2 YFSETQ. The V gene lost 4 bases and the J gene lost 0 bases, with 16 bases spanning the gap. There are 16 residues in the CDR3. CDR3 protein: CASSLKMTEMNTEAFF. The CDR3 coding sequence is TGCGCCAGCAGCCTGAAAATGACAGAAATGAACACTGAAGCTTTCTTT.

This clonotype has only one observation. The chain joins TRBV7-6 to TRBJ1-2; 10 positions agree with TRBD1. V was clipped by 5 bases and J by 3 bases; unmatched bases: 15. The CDR3 is 18 amino acids. CDR1 and CDR2 from the germline V gene are SGHVS and FNYEAQ. The CDR3 reads CASSRGPPGQGSHYGYTF. The CDR3 bases are TGTGCCAGCAGCCGGGGGCCACCGGGACAGGGGTCTCACTATGGCTACACCTTC.

The chain carries TRBV28 and TRBJ1-2; D is undetermined. CDR3 length: 13 amino acids. V was shortened by 8 bases and J by 4 bases, with 14 bases between the two germline ends. Germline V lookup: CDR1 MDHEN, CDR2 SYDVKM. The CDR3 DNA sequence: TGTGCCAGCGGTCCAGCCGGAAGCTATGGCTACACCTTC. Encoded protein: CASGPAGSYGYTF.

This chain uses TRBV6-1 with TRBJ2-7; D may match TRBD1 or TRBD2 (5 bases each). V shed 8 bases and J shed 2 bases, with 16 bases lying between them. Germline V gene sequence: CDR1 MNHNS, CDR2 SASEGT. The CDR3 runs 14 residues. CDR3 in DNA: TGTGCCAGCTCCTATCGGGACCGAACCTACGAGCAGTACTTC. The encoded protein is CASSYRDRTYEQYF.

This clonotype was seen a few times. The chain recombines TRBV7-9 with TRBJ1-5, with D uncertain. Germline-derived CDR1 and CDR2 are SEHNR and FQNEAQ (reference sequence). The CDR3 totals 17 residues. The V end lost 4 bases, the J end lost 6 bases, and 22 bases lay between the germline ends. CDR3 bases: TGTGCCAGCAGCTCATCCGTGGGTAGAGGGTTTGGTCAGCCCCAGCATTTT. Amino acid sequence: CASSSSVGRGFGQPQHF.

This clonotype has more than one count but fewer than ten. The chain uses TRBV10-2 and TRBJ2-1; 9 nucleotides align to TRBD2. The ends lost 3 bases at V and 3 bases at J; junction bases unmatched: 6. There are 16 residues in the CDR3. CDR1 is WSHSY and CDR2 is SAAADI in the germline V gene. The CDR3 coding sequence is TGCGCCAGCAGTGATTTGCTAGCGGGGATCTACAATGAGCAGTTCTTC. This gives the protein CASSDLLAGIYNEQFF.

This clonotype occurred a few times. V gene TRBV12-3 or TRBV12-4 combines with J gene TRBJ2-7; tentatively, D is TRBD1 or TRBD2 (6 bases each). Trimming removed 3 bases at V and 5 bases at J, with 14 bases between. There are 14 residues in the CDR3. CDR3 nucleotides: TGTGCCAGCAGTTTGGTCGGGGGCGAGAACGAGCAGTACTTC. Residues: CASSLVGGENEQYF.

V gene TRBV20-1 combines with J gene TRBJ1-2; 9 bases line up with TRBD1. The CDR3 loop spans 11 amino acids. CDR1 DFQATT and CDR2 SNEGSKA come from the germline V gene (reference sequence). The junction had 2 bases not matched to a gene; V was cut back by 5 bases and J by 7 bases. For the CDR3, the DNA is TGCAGTGCTGGGGACAGGGCTGGCTACACCTTC. As protein: CSAGDRAGYTF.

The rearrangement links TRBV20-1 to TRBJ2-7; perhaps TRBD1 as D (6 bases). CDR3 length: 16 amino acids. Trimming pared 3 bases from V and 0 bases from J, leaving 18 bases between. Germline V CDR1 and CDR2: DFQATT, SNEGSKA (reference sequence). The DNA of the CDR3 is TGCAGTGCTAGGGACAGCTTAGACTCAAGCTCCTACGAGCAGTACTTC. Amino acid sequence: CSARDSLDSSSYEQYF.

This clonotype was counted many times. At one of its ends the junction is not consistent with the germline gene, which may arise from a read error. The chain uses TRBV7-2 and TRBJ2-7; 11 bases map to TRBD1. Germline V gene sequence: CDR1 SGHTA, CDR2 FQGNSA. The CDR3 runs to 15 residues. The DNA of the CDR3 is TGCGCCAGCAGCTTGGCCGGGACAGGGGGCTACGAGCAGTACTTC. Protein: CASSLAGTGGYEQYF.

The V and J genes are TRBV7-9 and TRBJ2-4; D is undetermined. Per germline, CDR1 SEHNR and CDR2 FQNEAQ (reference sequence). Trimming removed 3 bases from V and 7 bases from J, with 13 bases in between. This CDR3 contains 14 residues. The CDR3 DNA reads as TGTGCCAGCAGCTTGGTCCATGAGAAGAACATTCAGTACTTC. Residues: CASSLVHEKNIQYF.

This clonotype was seen only a few times. V is TRBV20-1 and J is TRBJ1-5; TRBD1 is a possible D gene (5 bases). Trimming pared 3 bases from V and 6 bases from J, leaving 21 bases between. The germline V gene has CDR1 DFQATT and CDR2 SNEGSKA (reference sequence). CDR3 length equals 16 residues. CDR3 in amino acids: CSARTGGSMGSQPQHF. Here the CDR3 DNA reads TGCAGTGCTAGGACCGGGGGGAGTATGGGTAGTCAGCCCCAGCATTTT.

This clonotype was seen a few times. The J gene is TRBJ1-4, the V gene TRBV28; D may be TRBD1 (5 bases). V was pared by 10 bases and J by 5 bases, with 11 bases between. In germline, CDR1 is MDHEN, CDR2 SYDVKM. There are 12 residues in the CDR3. DNA for the CDR3: TGTGCCACGGCGGGACTAAATGAAAAACTGTTTTTT. Translated: CATAGLNEKLFF.

This clonotype was counted a few times. This rearrangement joins TRBV11-2 to TRBJ2-5; TRBD2 might be the D (5 bases). V dropped 2 bases and J dropped 4 bases, with 11 bases sitting between them. CDR3 length: 14 residues. Germline V gene lookup returns CDR1 SGHAT and CDR2 FQNNGV. This chain's CDR3 is CASSLLAVRETQYF. The CDR3, as DNA: TGTGCCAGCAGCTTACTAGCCGTTCGAGAGACCCAGTACTTC.